These 2 T cell receptor beta chains share one sample of origin, sequenced in a study of cytomegalovirus exposure and HLA in healthy donors. The PCR contained 60 Vbeta and 13 Jbeta primers. Sequenced by immunoSEQ multiplex PCR; TCRdb stores in-frame clones only, minus some. The table lists around 150,000 clones, roughly 83% of them singletons. The material sequenced was PBMCs. Receptors originate from a young woman in good health and CMV-seronegative.

This clone is a singleton in its sample. The rearrangement links TRBV6-5 to TRBJ2-4; D may be TRBD1 (5 bases). CDR1 and CDR2 (germline): MNHEY, SVGAGI. The CDR3 has 14 residues. Deletions cut 8 bases from V and 6 bases from J, with 17 bases between. CDR3 DNA sequence: TGTGCCAGCCAGAAAGCAGGGCCAGGAAACATTCAGTACTTC. It specifies CASQKAGPGNIQYF.

This chain connects TRBV5-1 to TRBJ2-3, with D possibly TRBD2 on 6 matching bases. Trimming took off 3 bases at V and 2 bases at J, with 7 bases between the two ends. CDR1 SGHRS and CDR2 YFSETQ come from the germline V gene. The CDR3 spans 13 residues. The CDR3 bases are TGCGCCAGCAGCTGGGACTCCACAGATACGCAGTATTTT. It encodes CASSWDSTDTQYF. Supplemented by reference TRBV5-1 and TRBJ2-3, the full variable domain reads KAGVTQTPRYLIKTRGQQVTLSCSPISGHRSVSWYQQTPGQGLQFLFEYFSETQRNKGNFPGRFSGRQFSNSRSEMNVSTLELGDSALYLCASSWDSTDTQYFGPGTRLTVL.